Listed below are T cell receptor beta chains from one sample, sequenced in a study of blood T cell repertoires in COVID-19. TCRdb's table, derived via immunoSEQ multiplex PCR, lists solely in-frame clones and lacks some. The sample lists about 300,000 clones; over 75% were seen once. Sequenced material: peripheral blood. These receptor sequences come from a human donor in a cohort sampled during active COVID-19. CDR3s include the opening cysteine and the closing phenylalanine or tryptophan. D genes are given only for firm matches. Size is omitted from some rows. Given values are once, few, many or a class for expanded clones.

V gene: TRBV7-2; J gene: TRBJ1-4; clone size: NA; D gene: NA; CDR3 protein: CASSLNGRGEKLFF; CDR3 DNA: TGTGCCAGCAGCTTAAACGGGAGGGGAGAAAAACTGTTTTTT
V gene: TRBV7-2; J gene: TRBJ1-5; clone size: NA; D gene: NA; CDR3 protein: CASSLSFRQPQHF; CDR3 DNA: TGTGCCAGCAGCTTATCTTTCAGGCAGCCCCAGCATTTT
V gene: TRBV9; J gene: TRBJ2-5; clone size: NA; D gene: TRBD2; CDR3 protein: CASSVTHRDYTHF; CDR3 DNA: TGTGCCAGCAGCGTAACCCACCGGGACTATACTCACTTC
V gene: TRBV28; J gene: TRBJ2-7; clone size: NA; D gene: TRBD2; CDR3 protein: CASSSLGRMAYEQYF; CDR3 DNA: TGTGCCAGCAGCTCCCTCGGGAGGATGGCCTACGAGCAGTACTTC
V gene: TRBV7-8; J gene: TRBJ2-3; clone size: NA; D gene: NA; CDR3 protein: CASSLVRAGLTDTQYF; CDR3 DNA: TGTGCCAGCAGCTTAGTTCGGGCGGGACTCACAGATACGCAGTATTTT
V gene: TRBV2; J gene: TRBJ2-3; clone size: NA; D gene: TRBD2; CDR3 protein: CASRSRLAASTDTQYF; CDR3 DNA: TGTGCCAGCAGATCTCGACTAGCGGCAAGCACAGATACGCAGTATTTT
V gene: TRBV7-2; J gene: TRBJ2-7; clone size: NA; D gene: NA; CDR3 protein: CASSQVSEQYF; CDR3 DNA: TGTGCCAGCAGCCAGGTCTCCGAGCAGTACTTC
V gene: TRBV5-1; J gene: TRBJ2-2; clone size: NA; D gene: TRBD2; CDR3 protein: CASSHSGRNTGELFF; CDR3 DNA: TGCGCCAGCAGCCATAGCGGGAGGAATACCGGGGAGCTGTTTTTT
V gene: TRBV7-6; J gene: TRBJ2-1; clone size: once; D gene: TRBD1; CDR3 protein: CASSRRTGYNEQFF; CDR3 DNA: TGTGCCAGCAGCCGTAGGACAGGCTACAATGAGCAGTTCTTC
V gene: TRBV27; J gene: TRBJ1-1; clone size: NA; D gene: NA; CDR3 protein: CASSFLENTEAFF; CDR3 DNA: TGTGCCAGCAGTTTTTTAGAGAACACTGAAGCTTTCTTT
V gene: TRBV6-5; J gene: TRBJ1-2; clone size: NA; D gene: TRBD1; CDR3 protein: CASRRGRGNYGYTF; CDR3 DNA: TGTGCCAGCAGGCGAGGCAGGGGGAACTATGGCTACACCTTC
V gene: TRBV6-2/TRBV6-3; J gene: TRBJ1-1; clone size: NA; D gene: NA; CDR3 protein: CASNPNRGLYTEAFF; CDR3 DNA: TGTGCCAGCAACCCGAACCGAGGGTTGTACACTGAAGCTTTCTTT
V gene: TRBV5-1; J gene: TRBJ2-3; clone size: NA; D gene: TRBD2; CDR3 protein: CASSPRSLAGADTQYF; CDR3 DNA: TGCGCCAGCAGCCCTCGTTCGCTAGCGGGAGCAGATACGCAGTATTTT
V gene: TRBV9; J gene: TRBJ2-3; clone size: NA; D gene: TRBD2; CDR3 protein: CASSVAEWAGGTDTQYF; CDR3 DNA: TGTGCCAGCAGCGTAGCTGAATGGGCGGGAGGCACAGATACGCAGTATTTT
V gene: TRBV29-1; J gene: TRBJ2-1; clone size: NA; D gene: NA; CDR3 protein: CSVDSRRYNEQFF; CDR3 DNA: TGCAGCGTTGATAGTAGGCGGTACAATGAGCAGTTCTTC
V gene: TRBV15; J gene: TRBJ2-3; clone size: once; D gene: NA; CDR3 protein: CATRDFTDTQYF; CDR3 DNA: TGTGCCACCAGGGACTTCACAGATACGCAGTATTTT
V gene: TRBV4-3; J gene: TRBJ2-5; clone size: NA; D gene: NA; CDR3 protein: CASGPGQGVGTQYF; CDR3 DNA: TGCGCCAGCGGACCGGGACAAGGGGTTGGTACCCAGTACTTC
V gene: TRBV5-4; J gene: TRBJ2-3; clone size: NA; D gene: TRBD2; CDR3 protein: CASSSRDYDTDTQYF; CDR3 DNA: TGTGCCAGCAGCTCCCGGGACTACGACACAGATACGCAGTATTTT